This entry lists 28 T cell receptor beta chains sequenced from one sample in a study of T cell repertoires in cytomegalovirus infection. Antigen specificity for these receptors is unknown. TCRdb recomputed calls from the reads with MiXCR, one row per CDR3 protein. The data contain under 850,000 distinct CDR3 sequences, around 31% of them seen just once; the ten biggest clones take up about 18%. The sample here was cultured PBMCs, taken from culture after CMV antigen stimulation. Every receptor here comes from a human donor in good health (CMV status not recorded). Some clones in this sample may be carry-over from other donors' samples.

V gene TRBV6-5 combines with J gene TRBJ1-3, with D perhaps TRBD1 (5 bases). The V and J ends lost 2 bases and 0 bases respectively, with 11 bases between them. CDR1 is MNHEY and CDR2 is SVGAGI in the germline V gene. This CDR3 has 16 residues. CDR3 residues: CASSYRGLRSGNTIYF. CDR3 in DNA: TGTGCCAGCAGTTACCGGGGACTGCGCTCTGGAAACACCATATATTTT.

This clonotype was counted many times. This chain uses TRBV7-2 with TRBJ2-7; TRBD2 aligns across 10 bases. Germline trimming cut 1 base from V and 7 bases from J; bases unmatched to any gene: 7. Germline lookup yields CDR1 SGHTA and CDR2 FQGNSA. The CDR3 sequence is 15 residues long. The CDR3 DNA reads TGTGCCAGCAGCTTAGACGCCCTAGCGGGAGAAGAGCAGTACTTC. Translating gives CASSLDALAGEEQYF.

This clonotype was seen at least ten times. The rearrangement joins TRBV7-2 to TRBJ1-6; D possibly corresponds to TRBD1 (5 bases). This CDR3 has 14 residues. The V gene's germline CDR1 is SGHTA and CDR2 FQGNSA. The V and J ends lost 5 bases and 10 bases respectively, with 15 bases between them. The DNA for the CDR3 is TGTGCCAGCAGCCTCAGGGCTCGAGTGTCACCCCTCCACTTT. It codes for CASSLRARVSPLHF.

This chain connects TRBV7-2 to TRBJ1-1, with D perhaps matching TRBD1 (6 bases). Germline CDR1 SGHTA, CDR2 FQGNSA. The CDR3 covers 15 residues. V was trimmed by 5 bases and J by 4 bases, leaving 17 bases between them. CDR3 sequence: CASSLQGTAGTEAFF. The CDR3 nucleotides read TGTGCCAGCAGCCTACAGGGAACTGCGGGCACTGAAGCTTTCTTT.

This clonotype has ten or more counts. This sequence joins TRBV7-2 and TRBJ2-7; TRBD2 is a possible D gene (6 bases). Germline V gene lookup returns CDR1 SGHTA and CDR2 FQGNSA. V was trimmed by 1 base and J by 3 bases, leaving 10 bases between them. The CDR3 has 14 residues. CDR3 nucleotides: TGTGCCAGCAGCTTAGTGGGACTGGTCTACGAGCAGTACTTC. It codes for CASSLVGLVYEQYF.

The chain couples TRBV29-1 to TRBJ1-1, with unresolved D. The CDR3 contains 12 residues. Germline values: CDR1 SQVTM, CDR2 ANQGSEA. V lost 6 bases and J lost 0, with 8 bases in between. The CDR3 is CSVDPMNTEAFF. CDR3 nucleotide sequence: TGCAGCGTGGACCCCATGAACACTGAAGCTTTCTTT.

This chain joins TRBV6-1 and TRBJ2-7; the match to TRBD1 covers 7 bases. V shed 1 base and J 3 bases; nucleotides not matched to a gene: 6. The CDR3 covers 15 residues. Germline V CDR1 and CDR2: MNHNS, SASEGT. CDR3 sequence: CASSEEPTGLYEQYF. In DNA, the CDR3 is TGTGCCAGCAGTGAAGAGCCGACAGGGCTCTACGAGCAGTACTTC.

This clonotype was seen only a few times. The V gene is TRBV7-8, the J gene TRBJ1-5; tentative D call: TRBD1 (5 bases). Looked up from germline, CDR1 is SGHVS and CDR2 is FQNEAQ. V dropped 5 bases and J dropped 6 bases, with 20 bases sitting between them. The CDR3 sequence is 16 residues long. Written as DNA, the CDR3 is TGTGCCAGCAGCCCGTCGACAACGTCGGGGCGTCAGCCCCAGCATTTT. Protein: CASSPSTTSGRQPQHF.

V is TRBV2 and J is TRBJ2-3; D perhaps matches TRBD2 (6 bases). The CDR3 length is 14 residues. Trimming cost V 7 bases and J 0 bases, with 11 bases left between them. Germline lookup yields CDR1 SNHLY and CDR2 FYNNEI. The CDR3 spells CASKLATSTDTQYF. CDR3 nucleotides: TGTGCCAGCAAGCTAGCGACTAGCACAGATACGCAGTATTTT.

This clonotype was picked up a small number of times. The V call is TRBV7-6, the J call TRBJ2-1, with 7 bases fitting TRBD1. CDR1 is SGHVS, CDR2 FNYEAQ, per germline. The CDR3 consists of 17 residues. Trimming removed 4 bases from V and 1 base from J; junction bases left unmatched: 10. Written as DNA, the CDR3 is TGTGCCAGCAGCTCGGTCATCCGGGACAGATCCTACAATGAGCAGTTCTTC. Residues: CASSSVIRDRSYNEQFF.

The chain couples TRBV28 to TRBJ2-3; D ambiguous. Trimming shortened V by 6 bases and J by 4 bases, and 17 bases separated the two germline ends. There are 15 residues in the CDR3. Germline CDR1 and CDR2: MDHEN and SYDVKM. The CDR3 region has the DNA TGTGCCAGCAGACAACCGGAGTCTTGGGCAGATACGCAGTATTTT. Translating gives CASRQPESWADTQYF.

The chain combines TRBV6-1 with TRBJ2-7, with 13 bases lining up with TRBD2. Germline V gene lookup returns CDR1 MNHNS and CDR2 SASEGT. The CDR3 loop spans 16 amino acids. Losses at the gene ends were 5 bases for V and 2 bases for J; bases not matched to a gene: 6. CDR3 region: CASSYGTSGAAYEQYF. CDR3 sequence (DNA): TGTGCCAGCAGTTACGGGACTAGCGGGGCCGCCTACGAGCAGTACTTC.

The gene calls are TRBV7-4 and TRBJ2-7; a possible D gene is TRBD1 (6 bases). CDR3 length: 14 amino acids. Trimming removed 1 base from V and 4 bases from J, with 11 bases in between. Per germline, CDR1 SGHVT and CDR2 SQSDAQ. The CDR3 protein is CASSLENRAYEQYF. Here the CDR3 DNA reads TGTGCCAGCAGCTTAGAGAACAGGGCTTACGAGCAGTACTTC.

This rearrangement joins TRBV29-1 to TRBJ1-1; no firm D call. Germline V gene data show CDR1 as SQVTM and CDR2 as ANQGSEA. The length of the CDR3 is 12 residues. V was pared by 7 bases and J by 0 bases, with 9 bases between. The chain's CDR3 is CSGNRVNTEAFF. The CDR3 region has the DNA TGCAGCGGGAACAGAGTGAACACTGAAGCTTTCTTT.

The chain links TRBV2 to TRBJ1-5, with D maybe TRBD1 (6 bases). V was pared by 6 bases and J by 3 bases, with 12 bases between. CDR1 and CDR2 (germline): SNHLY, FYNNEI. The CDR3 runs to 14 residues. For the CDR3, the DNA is TGTGCCAGCAGGACACAGGGAGACAATCAGCCCCAGCATTTT. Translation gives CASRTQGDNQPQHF.

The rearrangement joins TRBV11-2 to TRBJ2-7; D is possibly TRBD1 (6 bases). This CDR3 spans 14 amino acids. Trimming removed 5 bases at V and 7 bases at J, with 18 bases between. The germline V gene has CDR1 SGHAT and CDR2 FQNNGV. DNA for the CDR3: TGTGCCAGCAGCATGGGGGCGCAGGAGCGGGAGCAGTACTTC. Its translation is CASSMGAQEREQYF.

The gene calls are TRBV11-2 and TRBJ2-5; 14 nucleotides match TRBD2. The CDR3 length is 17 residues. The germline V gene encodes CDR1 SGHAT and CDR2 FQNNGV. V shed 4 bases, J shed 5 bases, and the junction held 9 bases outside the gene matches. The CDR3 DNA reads TGTGCCAGCAGCTCGAGACTAGCGGGGGGGGGGGCGGAGACCCAGTACTTC. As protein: CASSSRLAGGGAETQYF.

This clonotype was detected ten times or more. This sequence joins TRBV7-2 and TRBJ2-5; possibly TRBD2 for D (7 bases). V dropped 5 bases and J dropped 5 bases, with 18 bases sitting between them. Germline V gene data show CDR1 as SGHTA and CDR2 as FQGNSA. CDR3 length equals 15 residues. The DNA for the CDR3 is TGTGCCAGCAGCCCCCGAGGGGGGGCGCCGGAGACCCAGTACTTC. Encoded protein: CASSPRGGAPETQYF.

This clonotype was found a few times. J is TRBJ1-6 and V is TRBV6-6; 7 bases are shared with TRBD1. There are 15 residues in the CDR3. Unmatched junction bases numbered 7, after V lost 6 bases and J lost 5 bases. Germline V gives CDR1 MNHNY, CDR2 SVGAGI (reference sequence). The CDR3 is CASRLTGQDNSPLHF. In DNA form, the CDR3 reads TGTGCCAGCAGGCTAACCGGACAGGATAATTCACCCCTCCACTTT.

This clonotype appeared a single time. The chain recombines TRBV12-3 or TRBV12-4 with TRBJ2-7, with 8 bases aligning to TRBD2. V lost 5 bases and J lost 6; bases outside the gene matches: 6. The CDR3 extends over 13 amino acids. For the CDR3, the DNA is TGTGCCAGCAGTGACGGGACTAGAGGCGAGCAGTACTTC. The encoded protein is CASSDGTRGEQYF.

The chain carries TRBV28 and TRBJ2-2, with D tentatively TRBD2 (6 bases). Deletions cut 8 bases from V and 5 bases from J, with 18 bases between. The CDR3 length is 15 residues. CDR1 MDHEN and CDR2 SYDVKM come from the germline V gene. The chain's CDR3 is CASGTSPSRTGELFF. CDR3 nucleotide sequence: TGTGCCAGCGGTACTAGCCCAAGTCGGACCGGGGAGCTGTTTTTT.

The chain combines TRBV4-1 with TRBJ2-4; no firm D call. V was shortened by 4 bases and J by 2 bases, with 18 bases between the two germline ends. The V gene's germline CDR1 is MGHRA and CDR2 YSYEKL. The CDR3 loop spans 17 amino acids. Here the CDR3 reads CASSLVFDPATKNIQYF. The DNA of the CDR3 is TGCGCCAGCAGCCTAGTTTTTGACCCCGCAACCAAAAACATTCAGTACTTC.

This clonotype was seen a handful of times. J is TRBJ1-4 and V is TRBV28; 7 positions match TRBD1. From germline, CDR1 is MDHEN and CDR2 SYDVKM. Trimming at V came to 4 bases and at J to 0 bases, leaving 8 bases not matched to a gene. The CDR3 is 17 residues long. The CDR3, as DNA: TGTGCCAGCAGTTCGAAGGGCAGGGGGACAACTAATGAAAAACTGTTTTTT. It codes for CASSSKGRGTTNEKLFF.

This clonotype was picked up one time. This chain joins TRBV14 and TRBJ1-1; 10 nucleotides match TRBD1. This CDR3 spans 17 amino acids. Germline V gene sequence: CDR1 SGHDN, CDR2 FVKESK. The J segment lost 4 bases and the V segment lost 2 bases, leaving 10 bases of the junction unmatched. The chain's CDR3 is CASSQRDRDRGRTEAFF. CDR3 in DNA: TGTGCCAGCAGCCAAAGGGACAGGGACAGGGGCCGCACTGAAGCTTTCTTT.

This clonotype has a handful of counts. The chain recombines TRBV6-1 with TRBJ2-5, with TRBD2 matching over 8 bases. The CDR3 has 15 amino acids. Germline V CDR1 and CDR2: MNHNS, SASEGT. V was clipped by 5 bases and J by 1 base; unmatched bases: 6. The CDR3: CASSLFAGGQETQYF. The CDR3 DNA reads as TGTGCCAGCAGTTTGTTTGCGGGAGGCCAAGAGACCCAGTACTTC.

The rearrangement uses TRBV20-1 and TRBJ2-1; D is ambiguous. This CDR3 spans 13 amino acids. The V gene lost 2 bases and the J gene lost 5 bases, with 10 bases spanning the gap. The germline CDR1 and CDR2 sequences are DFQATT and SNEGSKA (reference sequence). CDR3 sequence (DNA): TGCAGTGCTAGAATTGTGTTTAACAATGAGCAGTTCTTC. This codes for CSARIVFNNEQFF.

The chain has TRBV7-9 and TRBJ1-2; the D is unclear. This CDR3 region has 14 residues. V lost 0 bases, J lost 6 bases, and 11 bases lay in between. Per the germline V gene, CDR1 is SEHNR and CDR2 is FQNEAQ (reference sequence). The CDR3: CASSLALGLDGYTF. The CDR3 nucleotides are TGTGCCAGCAGCTTAGCGCTCGGGTTGGATGGCTACACCTTC. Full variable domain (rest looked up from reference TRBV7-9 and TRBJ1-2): DTGVSQNPRHKITKRGQNVTFRCDPISEHNRLYWYRQTLGQGPEFLTYFQNEAQLEKSRLLSDRFSAERPKGSFSTLEIQRTEQGDSAMYLCASSLALGLDGYTFGSGTRLTVV.

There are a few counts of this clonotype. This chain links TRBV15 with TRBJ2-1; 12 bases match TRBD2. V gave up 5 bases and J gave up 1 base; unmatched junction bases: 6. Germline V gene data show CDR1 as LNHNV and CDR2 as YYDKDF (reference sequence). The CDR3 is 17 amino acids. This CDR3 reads CATSGLLAGGSYNEQFF. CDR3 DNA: TGTGCCACCAGCGGCCTACTAGCGGGAGGATCCTACAATGAGCAGTTCTTC.